This T cell receptor (beta chain) appears in the sequencing data of a study of cytomegalovirus exposure and HLA in healthy donors. The V and J ends lost 0 bases and 5 bases respectively, with 10 bases between them. The CDR3 is 14 residues long. Germline CDR1 reads MNHEY; CDR2 reads SMNVEV (reference sequence). The PCR ran on 60 Vbeta and 13 Jbeta primers. Clones were read by immunoSEQ multiplex PCR, and TCRdb kept only the in-frame ones, dropping some. The sample has around 150,000 clones, around 80% seen once. What was sequenced was PBMCs. This TCR was sampled from a male donor in good health and CMV-seronegative. The genes are TRBV27 and TRBJ1-2; no clear D gene. Here the CDR3 DNA reads TGTGCCAGCAGTTTATCTCGGTCGGGGTATGGCTACACCTTC. Its protein product is CASSLSRSGYGYTF.